What follows is one TCR beta chain and its context. As yet, its antigen is unknown. TCRdb passed the reads through MiXCR, listing each CDR3 protein once. The repertoire has roughly 320,000 distinct CDR3 sequences, approximately 9.5% of them found once; the top ten carry roughly 4.5%. Between the trimmed V and J ends, which lost 6 bases and 2 bases, there was a span of 20 bases. Germline CDR1 and CDR2: SEHNR and FQNEAQ (reference sequence). The CDR3 has 16 amino acids. These data are taken from a study of T cell repertoires in cytomegalovirus infection. Study-level information: Indications of both CMV infection and matching HLA type were provided by public TCR beta signatures. Study-wide results and limits: Summed frequency of public TCR beta families distinguished CMV carriers with the relevant HLA. The response measured ex vivo was dominated by TCR beta clonotypes (HLA-C-restricted and CMV-specific).

V gene TRBV7-9 combines with J gene TRBJ2-7; D may be TRBD1 or TRBD2 (5 bases each). The sample was PBMCs. This receptor was obtained from a human donor in good health (CMV status not recorded). Some clones in this sample may be carry-over from other donors' samples. The CDR3 DNA reads as TGTGCCAGCAGTCCGAATATTGGGACGGGGACCTACGAGCAGTACTTC. Protein sequence: CASSPNIGTGTYEQYF.